These 14 T cell receptor beta chains came from one sample sequenced in a study of blood T cell repertoires in COVID-19. The table came from immunoSEQ multiplex PCR; TCRdb's copy has only in-frame clones and leaves some out. The table has over 30,000 clones, approximately 90% seen once. Material: peripheral blood. These TCRs come from a human donor in a cohort sampled during active COVID-19.

The rearrangement links TRBV11-2 to TRBJ2-1; 8 bases map to TRBD2. Germline trimming cut 5 bases from V and 3 bases from J; bases unmatched to any gene: 9. CDR3 length: 16 residues. Germline V lookup: CDR1 SGHAT, CDR2 FQNNGV. Here the CDR3 reads CASSPDGREGYNEQFF. In DNA, the CDR3 is TGTGCCAGCAGCCCAGACGGACGGGAGGGCTACAATGAGCAGTTCTTC.

The chain employs TRBV2 and TRBJ2-7, with 9 bases identical to TRBD1. The CDR3 is 14 amino acids. Germline V gene sequence: CDR1 SNHLY, CDR2 FYNNEI. Losses at the gene ends were 5 bases for V and 1 base for J; bases not matched to a gene: 3. The CDR3 DNA sequence: TGTGCCAGCAGTCCGGACAGGGGATCCTACGAGCAGTACTTC. Translated: CASSPDRGSYEQYF. Full variable domain (outside the CDR3, taken from reference TRBV2 and TRBJ2-7): EPEVTQTPSHQVTQMGQEVILRCVPISNHLYFYWYRQILGQKVEFLVSFYNNEISEKSEIFDDQFSVERPDGSNFTLKIRSTKLEDSAMYFCASSPDRGSYEQYFGPGTRLTVT.

The chain combines TRBV11-3 with TRBJ2-2; 10 nucleotides match TRBD1. The trim removed 5 bases at V and 4 bases at J, leaving 7 bases unmatched. CDR1 SGHNT and CDR2 YENEEA come from the germline V gene. The CDR3 is 16 amino acids. The CDR3 here is CASSGTRTGGTGELFF. CDR3 DNA: TGTGCCAGCAGCGGCACTCGGACAGGGGGCACCGGGGAGCTGTTTTTT.

CDR3: CASTVRVSNQPQHF. CDR3 DNA: TGTGCCAGTACAGTCCGGGTGAGCAATCAGCCCCAGCATTTT. The chain links TRBV19 to TRBJ1-5; D not resolved. CDR1 and CDR2 from the germline V gene are LNHDA and SQIVND (reference sequence). This CDR3 is built from 14 residues. V dropped 7 bases and J dropped 1 base, with 11 bases sitting between them.

This rearrangement joins TRBV3-1 (or the pseudogene TRBV3-2) to TRBJ2-1; 11 bases agree with TRBD2. CDR3 length equals 19 residues. CDR1 and CDR2 (germline): LGHDT, YNNKEL (reference sequence). Trimming took 4 bases from V and 5 from J; bases not matched to a gene: 16. The CDR3 nucleotides read TGTGCCAGCAGCCCCAAGGGGGTCACTAGCGGGAGTGGTAACAATGAGCAGTTCTTC. As protein: CASSPKGVTSGSGNNEQFF.

This chain links TRBV18 with TRBJ2-1; TRBD2 is a possible D gene (5 bases). The CDR3 consists of 13 residues. V was cut by 3 bases and J by 2 bases, with 5 bases left in between. CDR1 is KGHSH and CDR2 is LQKENI in the germline V gene. CDR3 in amino acids: CASSPGAYNEQFF. CDR3 DNA: TGTGCCAGCTCACCCGGGGCCTACAATGAGCAGTTCTTC.

The chain employs TRBV7-9 and TRBJ2-3, with 10 bases fitting TRBD1. The CDR3 is 16 amino acids. Germline V gives CDR1 SEHNR, CDR2 FQNEAQ (reference sequence). V was pared by 4 bases and J by 5 bases, with 9 bases of the junction left unmatched. CDR3 in DNA: TGTGCCAGCAGCTGGGCGACAGGGGGCATGGAAGATACGCAGTATTTT. Its protein is CASSWATGGMEDTQYF.

The rearrangement uses TRBV7-6 and TRBJ2-1; 12 bases line up with TRBD2. This CDR3 has 19 amino acids. Germline values: CDR1 SGHVS, CDR2 FNYEAQ. Germline trimming cut 1 base from V and 1 base from J; bases unmatched to any gene: 8. CDR3 nucleotides: TGTGCCAGCAGCTTAGTCGTGACTAGCGGGAGTGGGTCCTACAATGAGCAGTTCTTC. Its translation: CASSLVVTSGSGSYNEQFF.

The chain recombines TRBV9 with TRBJ1-4; 11 nucleotides align to TRBD1. The J segment lost 1 base and the V segment lost 5 bases, leaving 7 bases of the junction unmatched. Germline V CDR1 and CDR2: SGDLS, YYNGEE. The CDR3 contains 17 residues. The CDR3 spells CASSRTGGQGTNEKLFF. Written as DNA, the CDR3 is TGTGCCAGCAGTCGGACAGGGGGCCAGGGAACTAATGAAAAACTGTTTTTT.

In DNA, the CDR3 is TGTGCCAGCAGTCATGGACAGGTAGAGCAGTACTTC. This encodes CASSHGQVEQYF. The J gene is TRBJ2-7, the V gene TRBV6-6, with 7 bases aligning to TRBD1. Germline CDR1 reads MNHNY; CDR2 reads SVGAGI (reference sequence). This CDR3 has 12 residues. V was clipped by 5 bases and J by 7 bases; unmatched bases: 5.

The V gene is TRBV10-3, the J gene TRBJ1-1, with D possibly being TRBD1 (5 bases). Germline CDR1 reads ENHRY; CDR2 reads SYGVKD. This CDR3 region has 13 residues. Trimming took 4 bases from V and 3 from J, leaving 9 bases between them. CDR3 DNA sequence: TGTGCCATCAGTGGCCGGGACTACACTGAAGCTTTCTTT. Protein: CAISGRDYTEAFF.

V is TRBV7-8 and J is TRBJ2-3; 10 nucleotides match TRBD2. The CDR3 loop spans 16 amino acids. After removal of 1 base from V and 3 bases from J, the junction contained 4 bases not matched to a gene. Germline V gene lookup returns CDR1 SGHVS and CDR2 FQNEAQ. CDR3: CASSLVLAGVTDTQYF. The CDR3 nucleotides read TGTGCCAGCAGCTTAGTCCTAGCGGGAGTTACAGATACGCAGTATTTT.

This clone was seen once. The chain uses TRBV5-5 and TRBJ2-2, with 12 bases identical to TRBD1. With 4 bases clipped from V and 4 bases from J, the junction kept 5 bases outside the gene matches. This CDR3 has 16 amino acids. Germline V lookup: CDR1 SGHKS, CDR2 YYEKEE (reference sequence). CDR3: CASSAGQGASTGELFF. For the CDR3, the DNA is TGTGCCAGCAGCGCGGGACAGGGGGCGAGCACCGGGGAGCTGTTTTTT.

The J gene is TRBJ1-1, the V gene TRBV19; 9 positions agree with TRBD1. V dropped 5 bases and J dropped 5; count of bases not matched to a gene: 9. Germline lookup yields CDR1 LNHDA and CDR2 SQIVND (reference sequence). This CDR3 region has 15 residues. The CDR3 region is CASSSLGTGKTEAFF. CDR3 sequence (DNA): TGTGCCAGTAGTTCCCTCGGGACAGGGAAAACTGAAGCTTTCTTT.